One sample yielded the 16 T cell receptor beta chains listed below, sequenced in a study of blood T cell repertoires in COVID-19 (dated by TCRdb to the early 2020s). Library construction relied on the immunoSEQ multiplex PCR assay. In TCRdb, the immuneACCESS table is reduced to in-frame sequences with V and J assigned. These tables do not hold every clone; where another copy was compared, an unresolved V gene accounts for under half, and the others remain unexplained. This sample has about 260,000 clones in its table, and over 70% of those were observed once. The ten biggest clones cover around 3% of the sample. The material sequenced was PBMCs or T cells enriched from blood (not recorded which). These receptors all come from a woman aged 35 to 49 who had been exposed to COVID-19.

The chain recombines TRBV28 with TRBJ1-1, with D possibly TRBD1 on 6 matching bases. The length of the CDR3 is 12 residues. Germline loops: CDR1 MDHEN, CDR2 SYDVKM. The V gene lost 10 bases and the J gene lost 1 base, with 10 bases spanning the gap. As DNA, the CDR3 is TGTGCCACCGCGACAGGGAACACTGAAGCTTTCTTT. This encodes CATATGNTEAFF.

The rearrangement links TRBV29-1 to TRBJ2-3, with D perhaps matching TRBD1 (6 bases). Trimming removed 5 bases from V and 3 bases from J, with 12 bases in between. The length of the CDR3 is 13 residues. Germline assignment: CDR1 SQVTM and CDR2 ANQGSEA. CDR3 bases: TGCAGCGTTAACAGGGTGGGAACAGATACGCAGTATTTT. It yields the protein CSVNRVGTDTQYF.

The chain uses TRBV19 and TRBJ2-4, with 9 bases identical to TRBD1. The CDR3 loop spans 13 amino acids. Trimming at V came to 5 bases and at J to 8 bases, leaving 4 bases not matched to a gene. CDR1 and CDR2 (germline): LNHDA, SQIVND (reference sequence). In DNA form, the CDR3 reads TGTGCCAGTAGTGCGGACAGGGGATACATTCAGTACTTC. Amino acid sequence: CASSADRGYIQYF.

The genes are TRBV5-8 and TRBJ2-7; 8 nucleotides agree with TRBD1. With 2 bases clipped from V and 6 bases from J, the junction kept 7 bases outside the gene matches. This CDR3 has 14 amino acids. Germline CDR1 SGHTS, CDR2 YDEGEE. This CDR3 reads CASSFRGRNLEQYV. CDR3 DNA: TGTGCCAGCAGCTTCAGGGGGCGAAATCTCGAGCAGTACGTC.

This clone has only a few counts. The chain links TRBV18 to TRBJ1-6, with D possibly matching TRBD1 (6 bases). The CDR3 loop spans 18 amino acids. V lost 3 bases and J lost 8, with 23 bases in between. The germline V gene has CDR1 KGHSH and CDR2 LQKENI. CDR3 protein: CASSPVQTSGAWDSPLHF. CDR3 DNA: TGTGCCAGCTCACCGGTACAGACCTCAGGGGCTTGGGATTCACCCCTCCACTTT.

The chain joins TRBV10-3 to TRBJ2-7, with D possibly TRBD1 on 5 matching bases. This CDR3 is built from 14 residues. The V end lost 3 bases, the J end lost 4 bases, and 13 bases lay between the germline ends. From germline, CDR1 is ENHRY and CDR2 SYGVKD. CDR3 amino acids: CAISDNRQTYEQYF. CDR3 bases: TGTGCCATCAGTGATAACAGGCAAACTTACGAGCAGTACTTC.

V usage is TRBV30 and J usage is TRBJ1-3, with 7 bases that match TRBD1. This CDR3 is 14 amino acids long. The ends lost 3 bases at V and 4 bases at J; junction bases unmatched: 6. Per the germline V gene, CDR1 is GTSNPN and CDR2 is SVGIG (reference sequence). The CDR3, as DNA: TGTGCCTGGAGGTCACAGGGGTTAGGAAACACCATATATTTT. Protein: CAWRSQGLGNTIYF. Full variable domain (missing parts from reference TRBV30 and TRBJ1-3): SQTIHQWPATLVQPVGSPLSLECTVEGTSNPNLYWYRQAAGRGLQLLFYSVGIGQISSEVPQNLSASRPQDRQFILSSKKLLLSDSGFYLCAWRSQGLGNTIYFGEGSWLTVV.

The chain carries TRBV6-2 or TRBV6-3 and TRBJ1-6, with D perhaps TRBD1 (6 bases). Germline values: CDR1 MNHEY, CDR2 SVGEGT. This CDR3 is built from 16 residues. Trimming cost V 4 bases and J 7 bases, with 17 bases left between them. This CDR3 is CASSLPRGMPNSPLHF. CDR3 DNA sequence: TGTGCCAGCAGTTTGCCCAGGGGCATGCCAAATTCACCCCTCCACTTT.

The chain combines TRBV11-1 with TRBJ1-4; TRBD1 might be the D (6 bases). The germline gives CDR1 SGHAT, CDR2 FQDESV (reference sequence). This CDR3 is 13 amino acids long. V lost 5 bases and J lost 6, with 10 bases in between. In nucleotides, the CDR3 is TGTGCCAGCAGCCCCGGGACATATGAAAAACTGTTTTTT. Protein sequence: CASSPGTYEKLFF. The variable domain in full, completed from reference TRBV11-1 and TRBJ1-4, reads EAEVAQSPRYKITEKSQAVAFWCDPISGHATLYWYRQILGQGPELLVQFQDESVVDDSQLPKDRFSAERLKGVDSTLKIQPAELGDSAMYLCASSPGTYEKLFFGSGTQLSVL.

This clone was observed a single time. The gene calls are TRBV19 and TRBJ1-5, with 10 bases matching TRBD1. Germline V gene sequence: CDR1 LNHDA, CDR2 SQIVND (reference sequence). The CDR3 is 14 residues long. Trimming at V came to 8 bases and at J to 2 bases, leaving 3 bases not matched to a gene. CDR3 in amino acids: CASRGTGGNQPQHF. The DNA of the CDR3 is TGTGCCAGTCGAGGGACAGGGGGCAATCAGCCCCAGCATTTT.

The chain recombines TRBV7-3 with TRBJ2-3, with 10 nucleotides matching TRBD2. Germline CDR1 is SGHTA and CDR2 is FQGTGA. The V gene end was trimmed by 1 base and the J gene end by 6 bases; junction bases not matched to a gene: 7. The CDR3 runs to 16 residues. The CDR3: CASSLKRLAGADTQYF. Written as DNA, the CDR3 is TGTGCCAGCAGCTTAAAGCGCCTAGCGGGAGCCGATACGCAGTATTTT.

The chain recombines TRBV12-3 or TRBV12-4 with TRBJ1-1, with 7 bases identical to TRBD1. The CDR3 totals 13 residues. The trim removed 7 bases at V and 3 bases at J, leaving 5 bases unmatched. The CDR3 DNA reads TGTGCCAGCAATCCACAGGGGCACACTGAAGCTTTCTTT. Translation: CASNPQGHTEAFF.

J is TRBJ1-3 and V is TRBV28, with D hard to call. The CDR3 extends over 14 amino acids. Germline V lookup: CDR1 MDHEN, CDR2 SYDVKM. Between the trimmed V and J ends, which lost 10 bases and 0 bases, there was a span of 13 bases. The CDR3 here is CATRYRGSGNTIYF. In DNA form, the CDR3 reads TGTGCCACCCGGTATCGGGGCTCTGGAAACACCATATATTTT.

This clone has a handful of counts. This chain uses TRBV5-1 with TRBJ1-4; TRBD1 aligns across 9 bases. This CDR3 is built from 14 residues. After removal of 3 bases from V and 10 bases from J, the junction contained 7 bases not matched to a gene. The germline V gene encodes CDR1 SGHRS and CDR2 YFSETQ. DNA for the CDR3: TGCGCCAGCAGCTATGGACAGGGGAAAGGAAAACTGTTTTTT. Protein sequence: CASSYGQGKGKLFF. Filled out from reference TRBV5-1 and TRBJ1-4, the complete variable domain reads KAGVTQTPRYLIKTRGQQVTLSCSPISGHRSVSWYQQTPGQGLQFLFEYFSETQRNKGNFPGRFSGRQFSNSRSEMNVSTLELGDSALYLCASSYGQGKGKLFFGSGTQLSVL.

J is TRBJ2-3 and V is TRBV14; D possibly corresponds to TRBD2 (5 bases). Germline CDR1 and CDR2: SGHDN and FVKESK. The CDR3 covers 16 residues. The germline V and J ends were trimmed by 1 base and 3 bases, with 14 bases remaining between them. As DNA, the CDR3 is TGTGCCAGCAGCCAAGGACGGCCTCGGGGTACAGATACGCAGTATTTT. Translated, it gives CASSQGRPRGTDTQYF.

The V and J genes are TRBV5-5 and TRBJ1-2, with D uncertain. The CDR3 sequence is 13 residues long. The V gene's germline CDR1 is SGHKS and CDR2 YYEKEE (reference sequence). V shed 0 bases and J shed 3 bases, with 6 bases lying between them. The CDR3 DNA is TGTGCCAGCAGCTTGGGCGGGGACTATGGCTACACCTTC. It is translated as CASSLGGDYGYTF. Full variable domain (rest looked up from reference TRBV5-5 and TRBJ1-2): DAGVTQSPTHLIKTRGQQVTLRCSPISGHKSVSWYQQVLGQGPQFIFQYYEKEERGRGNFPDRFSARQFPNYSSELNVNALLLGDSALYLCASSLGGDYGYTFGSGTRLTVV.